A single sample gave rise to the 27 T cell receptor beta chains below, sequenced in a study of blood T cell repertoires in COVID-19 (TCRdb year 2020). Libraries came from the immunoSEQ multiplex PCR assay. The source is immuneACCESS, and TCRdb retained only in-frame sequences with V and J called. Part of the clones is not carried over; for the studies checked, unresolved V genes explain less than half of this, and the remainder is unexplained. This sample has under 250,000 clones in its table, and around 85% of those were observed once. The top ten clones comprise around 9.8% of the sample. Sequencing was done on a sample of PBMCs or T cells enriched from blood (not recorded which). These receptors were taken from a woman in her 50s with acute COVID-19.

The rearrangement uses TRBV5-1 and TRBJ1-5, with D possibly TRBD1 on 5 matching bases. V shed 0 bases and J shed 7 bases, with 14 bases lying between them. CDR1 and CDR2 from the germline V gene are SGHRS and YFSETQ. There are 15 residues in the CDR3. The CDR3 protein is CASSLGAGPGQPQHF. CDR3 bases: TGCGCCAGCAGCTTGGGGGCAGGGCCAGGGCAGCCCCAGCATTTT.

The CDR3 protein is CASSLYIQAQETQYF. CDR3 DNA: TGTGCCAGCAGTTTATATATACAGGCCCAAGAGACCCAGTACTTC. V and J are TRBV27 and TRBJ2-5, with a tentative D call TRBD1 (5 bases). The germline CDR1 and CDR2 sequences are MNHEY and SMNVEV (reference sequence). CDR3 length: 15 residues. The ends were cut back, 1 base at V and 1 base at J, with 10 bases in the middle.

This clone came up a few times. The chain joins TRBV6-5 to TRBJ1-2; 9 bases map to TRBD1. Germline V gene data show CDR1 as MNHEY and CDR2 as SVGAGI. The CDR3 has 13 residues. J was trimmed by 3 bases and V by 7 bases; bases with no gene match: 3. DNA of the CDR3: TGTGCCAGCACACGGGACAGGGACTATGGCTACACCTTC. Translated: CASTRDRDYGYTF.

The rearrangement links TRBV7-9 to TRBJ1-1; D gene unclear. The germline CDR1 and CDR2 sequences are SEHNR and FQNEAQ (reference sequence). Trimming removed 0 bases at V and 11 bases at J, with 7 bases between. This CDR3 contains 11 residues. The CDR3 spells CASSLAEEAFF. The CDR3 region has the DNA TGTGCCAGCAGCTTAGCTGAGGAGGCTTTCTTT.

V gene TRBV6-5 combines with J gene TRBJ2-2, with 8 positions matching TRBD2. Germline CDR1 MNHEY, CDR2 SVGAGI. This CDR3 is built from 14 residues. Trimming at V came to 7 bases and at J to 4 bases, leaving 5 bases not matched to a gene. The CDR3 nucleotides are TGTGCCAGCACAGCGGGGGTTCCCACCGGGGAGCTGTTTTTT. Protein: CASTAGVPTGELFF.

V gene TRBV9 combines with J gene TRBJ2-1; 7 positions match TRBD1. This CDR3 has 16 residues. V lost 3 bases to trimming and J lost 2 bases; unmatched junction nucleotides: 8. CDR1 is SGDLS, CDR2 YYNGEE, per germline. The CDR3: CASSGRTGAAYNEQFF. CDR3 nucleotide sequence: TGTGCCAGCAGCGGCCGTACAGGGGCCGCCTACAATGAGCAGTTCTTC. Looking up the rest from reference TRBV9 and TRBJ2-1 gives the full variable domain: DSGVTQTPKHLITATGQRVTLRCSPRSGDLSVYWYQQSLDQGLQFLIQYYNGEERAKGNILERFSAQQFPDLHSELNLSSLELGDSALYFCASSGRTGAAYNEQFFGPGTRLTVL.

The chain combines TRBV29-1 with TRBJ2-7; 7 nucleotides agree with TRBD2. Germline CDR1 reads SQVTM; CDR2 reads ANQGSEA. The CDR3 length is 13 residues. Germline trimming cut 5 bases from V and 2 bases from J; bases unmatched to any gene: 6. The CDR3 nucleotides read TGCAGCGTTTTCGGGACTATACCCTACGAGCAGTACTTC. Its protein product is CSVFGTIPYEQYF.

The rearrangement links TRBV5-1 to TRBJ2-1; the match to TRBD2 covers 10 bases. Germline CDR1 is SGHRS and CDR2 is YFSETQ. This CDR3 is built from 16 residues. The ends lost 0 bases at V and 4 bases at J; junction bases unmatched: 4. CDR3 nucleotide sequence: TGCGCCAGCAGCTTGGGAGCGGGGGGGCTATACAATGAGCAGTTCTTC. As protein: CASSLGAGGLYNEQFF.

The chain uses TRBV3-1 (or the pseudogene TRBV3-2) and TRBJ2-7; tentatively, D is TRBD2 (6 bases). There are 14 residues in the CDR3. V was shortened by 1 base and J by 3 bases, with 10 bases between the two germline ends. Germline CDR1 reads LGHDT; CDR2 reads YNNKEL (reference sequence). CDR3 nucleotide sequence: TGTGCCAGCAGCCAAGCTAGCGTGCTCTACGAGCAGTACTTC. As protein: CASSQASVLYEQYF.

The chain uses TRBV30 and TRBJ2-7; 9 bases are shared with TRBD1. The trim removed 1 base at V and 2 bases at J, leaving 6 bases unmatched. From germline, CDR1 is GTSNPN and CDR2 SVGIG (reference sequence). This CDR3 comprises 15 residues. The CDR3 nucleotides are TGTGCCTGGAGTGCAGACAGGGGGTCTCCCTACGAGCAGTACTTC. Amino acid sequence: CAWSADRGSPYEQYF.

CDR3 bases: TGTGCCTGGAGTGTTGGTAGCGGGGAGGACATTCAGTACTTC. Translation gives CAWSVGSGEDIQYF. This rearrangement joins TRBV30 to TRBJ2-4; 8 bases fit TRBD2. The J segment lost 8 bases and the V segment lost 0 bases, leaving 6 bases of the junction unmatched. Germline-derived CDR1 and CDR2 are GTSNPN and SVGIG (reference sequence). The length of the CDR3 is 14 residues.

The rearrangement joins TRBV9 to TRBJ1-5, with TRBD1 identical over 9 bases. CDR1 is SGDLS, CDR2 YYNGEE, per germline. V lost 4 bases to trimming and J lost 9 bases; unmatched junction nucleotides: 8. The CDR3 covers 14 residues. CDR3 in DNA: TGTGCCAGCAGCCAGACAGGGGGGATACGGCCCCAGCATTTT. It translates to CASSQTGGIRPQHF.

The rearrangement uses TRBV6-5 and TRBJ1-3; D gene uncertain. The CDR3 sequence is 15 residues long. Trimming removed 5 bases from V and 0 bases from J, with 11 bases in between. Looked up from germline, CDR1 is MNHEY and CDR2 is SVGAGI. DNA for the CDR3: TGTGCCAGCAGTCCTACTGAGGGCTCTGGAAACACCATATATTTT. Translating gives CASSPTEGSGNTIYF.

The chain couples TRBV6-6 to TRBJ1-2; perhaps TRBD1 as D (6 bases). CDR3 size: 16 residues. Trimming left V 5 bases short and J 0 bases short, with 16 bases between. Germline V gene data show CDR1 as MNHNY and CDR2 as SVGAGI (reference sequence). CDR3 DNA sequence: TGTGCCAGCAGTCCCGGGACACCAACTTCTAACTATGGCTACACCTTC. This gives the protein CASSPGTPTSNYGYTF.

V and J are TRBV28 and TRBJ1-2, with 10 bases aligning to TRBD1. This CDR3 has 15 amino acids. The V gene's germline CDR1 is MDHEN and CDR2 SYDVKM. With 5 bases clipped from V and 5 bases from J, the junction kept 8 bases outside the gene matches. The CDR3 DNA reads as TGTGCCAGCAGTACTCCGGGACAGGGGTCTTATGGCTACACCTTC. Residues: CASSTPGQGSYGYTF.

V gene TRBV4-3 combines with J gene TRBJ1-2; TRBD1 is a possible D gene (5 bases). Trimming shortened V by 3 bases and J by 5 bases, and 13 bases separated the two germline ends. This CDR3 is 14 amino acids long. Germline V gene lookup returns CDR1 LGHNA and CDR2 YSLEER. As DNA, the CDR3 is TGCGCCAGCAGCCAGAGGGACTGGGGGTATGGCTACACCTTC. It encodes CASSQRDWGYGYTF.

The chain combines TRBV15 with TRBJ2-5; TRBD1 aligns across 7 bases. This CDR3 region has 16 residues. Trimming took 1 base from V and 3 from J; bases not matched to a gene: 8. CDR1 and CDR2 from the germline V gene are LNHNV and YYDKDF (reference sequence). The CDR3 nucleotides are TGTGCCACCAGCAGAGGGCAAGGACAGGTCAAAGAGACCCAGTACTTC. Encoded protein: CATSRGQGQVKETQYF.

This clone was counted at least ten times. The rearrangement links TRBV6-5 to TRBJ1-4; D unclear. This CDR3 contains 14 residues. Germline values: CDR1 MNHEY, CDR2 SVGAGI. Trimming took 3 bases from V and 4 from J, leaving 9 bases between them. The CDR3: CASSYRQFNEKLFF. DNA of the CDR3: TGTGCCAGCAGTTATCGTCAGTTTAATGAAAAACTGTTTTTT.

The genes are TRBV9 and TRBJ1-4, with 7 positions matching TRBD1. From germline, CDR1 is SGDLS and CDR2 YYNGEE. The CDR3 sequence is 16 residues long. J gave up 0 bases and V 3 bases, and 5 bases lay outside the gene matches. CDR3 residues: CASSARTGPTNEKLFF. The CDR3 coding sequence is TGTGCCAGCAGCGCTCGGACAGGCCCAACTAATGAAAAACTGTTTTTT.

The rearrangement uses TRBV10-3 and TRBJ2-7; 10 positions agree with TRBD1. V was clipped by 6 bases and J by 2 bases; unmatched bases: 1. This CDR3 has 13 residues. Germline CDR1 is ENHRY and CDR2 is SYGVKD. The DNA of the CDR3 is TGTGCCATCAGGGGGACAGGGGCCTACGAGCAGTACTTC. It yields the protein CAIRGTGAYEQYF.

V is TRBV5-1 and J is TRBJ1-1; TRBD1 is a possible D gene (6 bases). Trimming shortened V by 0 bases and J by 6 bases, and 12 bases separated the two germline ends. Germline V CDR1 and CDR2: SGHRS, YFSETQ. The CDR3 spans 14 residues. In DNA, the CDR3 is TGCGCCAGCAGCTTGGCCGGGGACACATCTGAAGCTTTCTTT. Translating it yields CASSLAGDTSEAFF.

The chain couples TRBV7-8 to TRBJ1-4; weak D call: TRBD1 (6 bases). The CDR3 runs 15 residues. The ends were cut back, 1 base at V and 8 bases at J, with 14 bases in the middle. Germline CDR1 and CDR2: SGHVS and FQNEAQ. The CDR3 loop reads CASSLVGGAWEKLFF. Here the CDR3 DNA reads TGTGCCAGCAGCTTAGTCGGGGGGGCTTGGGAAAAACTGTTTTTT.

The rearrangement links TRBV29-1 to TRBJ1-2, with D tentatively TRBD1 (5 bases). CDR3 length equals 13 residues. Between the trimmed V and J ends, which lost 4 bases and 7 bases, there was a span of 16 bases. Germline V CDR1 and CDR2: SQVTM, ANQGSEA. CDR3 sequence reads: CSVAPGGVAGYTF. Here the CDR3 DNA reads TGCAGCGTTGCCCCCGGGGGAGTAGCTGGCTACACCTTC.

CDR3 in DNA: TGTGCCAGCAGCCAGGCACAGGGGGCGCGTGGCTACACCTTC. This gives the protein CASSQAQGARGYTF. The chain couples TRBV14 to TRBJ1-2; 9 bases are a match to TRBD1. Looked up from germline, CDR1 is SGHDN and CDR2 is FVKESK. The CDR3 loop spans 14 amino acids. J lost 7 bases, V lost 3 bases, and 6 bases had no gene match.

The CDR3 protein is CASSWGQGRREAFF. The CDR3 DNA sequence: TGTGCCAGCAGCTGGGGACAGGGTCGGCGAGAAGCTTTCTTT. The V and J genes are TRBV7-9 and TRBJ1-1, with 9 bases aligning to TRBD1. CDR3 length: 14 amino acids. Looked up from germline, CDR1 is SEHNR and CDR2 is FQNEAQ (reference sequence). The V and J ends lost 4 bases and 8 bases, in that order; junction bases with no gene match: 8. Supplemented by reference TRBV7-9 and TRBJ1-1, the full variable domain reads DTGVSQNPRHKITKRGQNVTFRCDPISEHNRLYWYRQTLGQGPEFLTYFQNEAQLEKSRLLSDRFSAERPKGSFSTLEIQRTEQGDSAMYLCASSWGQGRREAFFGQGTRLTVV.

The rearrangement links TRBV28 to TRBJ1-2; D is uncertain. V lost 2 bases, J lost 6 bases, and 13 bases lay in between. CDR3 size: 14 residues. In germline, CDR1 is MDHEN, CDR2 SYDVKM. CDR3 in DNA: TGTGCCAGCAGTTTACGATTGCAGGCGAATGGCTACACCTTC. Translated: CASSLRLQANGYTF.

The chain has TRBV6-5 and TRBJ1-2; D not certain. The CDR3 is made up of 15 amino acids. V dropped 6 bases and J dropped 4 bases, with 18 bases sitting between them. Germline V gives CDR1 MNHEY, CDR2 SVGAGI. CDR3 sequence: CASSIATGSFYGYTF. The DNA of the CDR3 is TGTGCCAGCAGCATAGCGACCGGGTCCTTCTATGGCTACACCTTC.